This T cell receptor beta chain was obtained from a study of shared clonotypes between healthy human individuals. Profiling relied on immunoSEQ multiplex PCR, and the TCRdb table lists in-frame clones only, not all of them. The sample holds more than 600,000 clones; around 92% are singletons and the top ten take about a quarter. CD45RO-negative, CCR7-selected cells formed the naive CD8 fraction, which excluded terminally differentiated effector memory CD45RA+ cells. V lost 4 bases and J 9 bases, leaving 19 bases between the germline ends. CDR1 is GTSNPN and CDR2 is SVGIG in the germline V gene (reference sequence). This CDR3 has 14 residues.

The sequenced sample was naive CD8+ T cells sorted from blood. The sequence was obtained from a man aged 25-45 years in good health. The chain uses TRBV30 and TRBJ2-1; no clear D gene. The CDR3 reads CAWNLVFSSSEQFF. Here the CDR3 DNA reads TGTGCCTGGAACCTAGTCTTCAGTAGCAGTGAGCAGTTCTTC.